The clone carrying this TCR beta chain was seen a single time. The data derive from a study of blood T cell repertoires in COVID-19. Across the study: Samples of COVID-19 (acute and convalescent) were obtained from the United States, Italy and Spain.

This CDR3 spans 14 amino acids. V lost 4 bases and J lost 2, with 14 bases in between. From germline, CDR1 is GTSNPN and CDR2 SVGIG (reference sequence). In the original analysis: The assay estimated nucleated cells by amplifying reference gene primers. Sequencing was performed with immunoSEQ multiplex PCR; in TCRdb, only in-frame clones are kept and a portion is missing. V, J and clone size reflect that table, while D and trimming were determined from the DNA. This sample carries 95,000 to 110,000 clones, approximately 88% of them seen once, and the ten largest clones take under 30%. The chain uses TRBV30 and TRBJ1-1; D unclear. This receptor was identified in a man in his sixties with acute or convalescent COVID-19. Sequencing was done on a sample of peripheral blood. The CDR3 nucleotides read TGTGCCTGGAATGCAGGATTTTTAAACACTGAAGCTTTCTTT. As protein: CAWNAGFLNTEAFF.